The present entry profiles one T cell receptor beta chain with its context. This specimen belongs to a study of cytomegalovirus exposure and HLA in healthy donors. Vbeta (60) and Jbeta (13) primers were used in the PCR. Here immunoSEQ multiplex PCR was the method, and the copy in TCRdb shows in-frame clones only, minus some. The sample includes 150,000 to 200,000 clones, roughly 13% of them seen just once. Germline assignment: CDR1 SGHRS and CDR2 YFSETQ. V lost 3 bases and J 7 bases, leaving 16 bases between the germline ends. The CDR3 is 14 amino acids. Material: PBMCs. The clonotype comes from a man aged 50-59 years in good health and CMV-seropositive. This sequence joins TRBV5-1 and TRBJ2-5, with TRBD2 as a possible D gene (6 bases). CDR3 in amino acids: CASSSGTGEWTQYF. The CDR3 region has the DNA TGCGCCAGCAGCTCCGGGACGGGAGAGTGGACCCAGTACTTC.